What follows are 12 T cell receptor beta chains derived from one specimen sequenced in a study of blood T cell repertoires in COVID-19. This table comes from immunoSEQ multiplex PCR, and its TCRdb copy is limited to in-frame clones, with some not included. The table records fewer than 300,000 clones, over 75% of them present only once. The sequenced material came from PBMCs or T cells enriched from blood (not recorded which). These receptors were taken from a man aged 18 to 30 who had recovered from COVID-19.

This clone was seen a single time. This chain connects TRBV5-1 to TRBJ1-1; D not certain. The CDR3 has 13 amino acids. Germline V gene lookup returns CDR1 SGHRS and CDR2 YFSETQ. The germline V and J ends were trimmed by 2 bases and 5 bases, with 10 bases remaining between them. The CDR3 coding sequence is TGCGCCAGCAGCTTAAGCTCGAAAACTGAAGCTTTCTTT. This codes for CASSLSSKTEAFF. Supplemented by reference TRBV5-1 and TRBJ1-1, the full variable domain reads KAGVTQTPRYLIKTRGQQVTLSCSPISGHRSVSWYQQTPGQGLQFLFEYFSETQRNKGNFPGRFSGRQFSNSRSEMNVSTLELGDSALYLCASSLSSKTEAFFGQGTRLTVV.

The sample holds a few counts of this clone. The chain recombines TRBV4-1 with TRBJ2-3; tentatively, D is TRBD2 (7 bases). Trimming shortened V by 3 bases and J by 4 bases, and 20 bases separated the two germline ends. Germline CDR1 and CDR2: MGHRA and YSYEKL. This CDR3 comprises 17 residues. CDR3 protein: CASSHVFVRGASDTQYF. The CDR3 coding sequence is TGCGCCAGCAGCCACGTTTTTGTCCGGGGGGCATCAGATACGCAGTATTTT.

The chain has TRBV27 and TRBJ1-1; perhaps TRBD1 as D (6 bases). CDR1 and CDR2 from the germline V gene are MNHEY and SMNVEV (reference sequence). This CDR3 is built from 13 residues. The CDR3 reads CAIGRGFGTEAFF. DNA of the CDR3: TGTGCGATCGGTAGGGGGTTCGGGACTGAAGCTTTCTTT.

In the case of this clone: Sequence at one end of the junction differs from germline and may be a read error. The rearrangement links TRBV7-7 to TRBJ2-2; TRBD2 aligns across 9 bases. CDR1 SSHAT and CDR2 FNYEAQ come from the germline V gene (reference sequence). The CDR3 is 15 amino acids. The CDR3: CASSLAGRNTGELFF. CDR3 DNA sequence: TGTGCTAGCAGCCTAGCGGGGAGAAACACCGGGGAGCTGTTTTTT.

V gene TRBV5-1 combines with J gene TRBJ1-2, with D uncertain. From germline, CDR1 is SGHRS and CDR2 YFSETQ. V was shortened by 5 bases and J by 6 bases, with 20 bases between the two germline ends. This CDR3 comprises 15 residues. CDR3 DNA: TGCGCCAGCAGTCCTGCCTCTGAGGGTTTGCATGGCTACACCTTC. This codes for CASSPASEGLHGYTF.

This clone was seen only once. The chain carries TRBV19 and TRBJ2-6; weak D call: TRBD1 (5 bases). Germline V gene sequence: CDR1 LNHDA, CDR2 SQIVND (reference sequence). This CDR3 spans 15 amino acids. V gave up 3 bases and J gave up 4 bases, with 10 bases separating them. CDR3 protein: CASSIWGTGANVLTF. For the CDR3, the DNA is TGTGCCAGTAGTATTTGGGGCACCGGGGCCAACGTCCTGACTTTC.

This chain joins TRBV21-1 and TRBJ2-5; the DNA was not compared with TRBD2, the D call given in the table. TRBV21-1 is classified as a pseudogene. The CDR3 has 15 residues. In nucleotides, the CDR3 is TGTGCCAGCAGCAAAATGAGACCGGGGAGGGAGACCCAGTACTTC. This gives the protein CASSKMRPGRETQYF.

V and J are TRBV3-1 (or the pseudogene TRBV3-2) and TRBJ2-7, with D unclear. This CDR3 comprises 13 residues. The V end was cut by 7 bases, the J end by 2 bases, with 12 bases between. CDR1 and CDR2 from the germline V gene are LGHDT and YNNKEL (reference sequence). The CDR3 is CASTYSGAYEQYF. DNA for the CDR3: TGTGCCAGCACCTACAGTGGCGCCTACGAGCAGTACTTC.

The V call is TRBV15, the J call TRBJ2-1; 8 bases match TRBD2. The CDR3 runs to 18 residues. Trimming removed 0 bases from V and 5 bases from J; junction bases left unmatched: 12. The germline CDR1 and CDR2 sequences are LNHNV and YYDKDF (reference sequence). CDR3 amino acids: CATSRDRGGAGDHNEQFF. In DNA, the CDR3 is TGTGCCACCAGCAGAGATCGGGGGGGAGCGGGAGATCACAATGAGCAGTTCTTC.

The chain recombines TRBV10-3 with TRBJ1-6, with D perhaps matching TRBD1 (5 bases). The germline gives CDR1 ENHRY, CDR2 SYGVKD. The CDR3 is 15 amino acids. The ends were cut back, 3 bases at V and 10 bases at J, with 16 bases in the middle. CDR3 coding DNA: TGTGCCATCAGTGAAGGAGAGGGGAGGCGGTCACCCCTCCACTTT. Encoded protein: CAISEGEGRRSPLHF.

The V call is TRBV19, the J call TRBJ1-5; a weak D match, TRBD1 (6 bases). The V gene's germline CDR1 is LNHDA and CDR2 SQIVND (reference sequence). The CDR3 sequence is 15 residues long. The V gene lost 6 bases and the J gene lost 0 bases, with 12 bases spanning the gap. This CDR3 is CASRTTGVSNQPQHF. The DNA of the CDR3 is TGTGCCAGTAGGACGACAGGAGTTAGCAATCAGCCCCAGCATTTT.

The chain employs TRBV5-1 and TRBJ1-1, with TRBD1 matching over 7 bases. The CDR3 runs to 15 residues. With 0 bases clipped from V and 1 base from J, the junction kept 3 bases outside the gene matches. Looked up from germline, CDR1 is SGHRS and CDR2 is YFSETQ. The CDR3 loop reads CASSLEGTANTEAFF. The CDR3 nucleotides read TGCGCCAGCAGCTTGGAGGGGACAGCGAACACTGAAGCTTTCTTT.